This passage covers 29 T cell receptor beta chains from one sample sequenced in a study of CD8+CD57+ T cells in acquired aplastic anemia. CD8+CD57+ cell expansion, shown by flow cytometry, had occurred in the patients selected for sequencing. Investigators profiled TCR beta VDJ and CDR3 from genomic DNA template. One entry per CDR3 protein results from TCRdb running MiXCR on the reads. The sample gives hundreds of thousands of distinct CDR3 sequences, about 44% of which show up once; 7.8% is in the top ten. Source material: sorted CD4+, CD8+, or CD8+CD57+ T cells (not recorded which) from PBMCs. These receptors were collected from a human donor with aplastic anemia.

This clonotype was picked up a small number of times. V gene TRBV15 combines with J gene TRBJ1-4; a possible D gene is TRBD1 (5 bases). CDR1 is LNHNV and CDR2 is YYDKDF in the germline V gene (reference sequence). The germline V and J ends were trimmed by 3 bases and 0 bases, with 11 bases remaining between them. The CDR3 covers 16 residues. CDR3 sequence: CATSSGHDATNEKLFF. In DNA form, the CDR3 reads TGTGCCACCAGCAGCGGACACGACGCAACTAATGAAAAACTGTTTTTT.

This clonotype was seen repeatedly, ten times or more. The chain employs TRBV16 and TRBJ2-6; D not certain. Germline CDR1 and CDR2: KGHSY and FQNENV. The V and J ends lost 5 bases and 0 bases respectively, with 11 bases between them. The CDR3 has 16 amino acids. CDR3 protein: CASSEDGTSGANVLTF. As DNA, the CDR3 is TGTGCCAGCAGCGAAGACGGAACCTCTGGGGCCAACGTCCTGACTTTC.

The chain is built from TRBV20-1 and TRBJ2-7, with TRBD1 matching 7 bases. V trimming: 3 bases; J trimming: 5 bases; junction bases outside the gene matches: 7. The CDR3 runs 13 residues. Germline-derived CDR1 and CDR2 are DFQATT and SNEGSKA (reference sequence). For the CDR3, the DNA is TGCAGTGCTAGTTCTGCCAGGGGGAACGAGCAGTACTTC. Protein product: CSASSARGNEQYF.

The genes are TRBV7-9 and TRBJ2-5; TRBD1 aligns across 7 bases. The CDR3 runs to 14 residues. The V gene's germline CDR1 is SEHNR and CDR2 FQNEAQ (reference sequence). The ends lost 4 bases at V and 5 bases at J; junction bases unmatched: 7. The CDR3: CASSSTGLSETQYF. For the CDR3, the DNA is TGTGCCAGCAGCTCGACAGGGCTGTCGGAGACCCAGTACTTC.

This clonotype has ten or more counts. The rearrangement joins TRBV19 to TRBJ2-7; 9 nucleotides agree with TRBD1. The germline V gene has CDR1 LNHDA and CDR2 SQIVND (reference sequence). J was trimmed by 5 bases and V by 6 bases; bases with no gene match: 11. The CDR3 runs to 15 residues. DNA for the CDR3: TGTGCCAGTAGCCTGGGGACAGGGAAATCCAACGAGCAGTACTTC. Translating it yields CASSLGTGKSNEQYF.

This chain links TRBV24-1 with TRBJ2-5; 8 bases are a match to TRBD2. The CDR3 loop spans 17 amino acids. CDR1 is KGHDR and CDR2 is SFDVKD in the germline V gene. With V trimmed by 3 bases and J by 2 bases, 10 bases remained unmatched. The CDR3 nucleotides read TGTGCCACCAGTGATGGGGGCGCGGGGGGCGAACAAGAGACCCAGTACTTC. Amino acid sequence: CATSDGGAGGEQETQYF.

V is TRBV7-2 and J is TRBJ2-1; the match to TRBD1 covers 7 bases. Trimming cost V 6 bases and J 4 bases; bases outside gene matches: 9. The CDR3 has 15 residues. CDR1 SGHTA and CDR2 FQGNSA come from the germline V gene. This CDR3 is CASRKPGQNYNEQFF. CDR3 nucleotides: TGTGCCAGCAGAAAACCGGGACAGAATTACAATGAGCAGTTCTTC.

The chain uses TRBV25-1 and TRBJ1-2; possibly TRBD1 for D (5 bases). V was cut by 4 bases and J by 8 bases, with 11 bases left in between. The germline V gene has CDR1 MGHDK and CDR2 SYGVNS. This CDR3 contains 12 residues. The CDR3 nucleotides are TGTGCCAGCAGTGGTCAGGGAAGCGGCTACACCTTC. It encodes CASSGQGSGYTF.

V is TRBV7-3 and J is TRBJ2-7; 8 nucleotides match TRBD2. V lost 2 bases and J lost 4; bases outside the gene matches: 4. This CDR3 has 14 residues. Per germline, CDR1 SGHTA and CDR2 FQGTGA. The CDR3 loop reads CASSLVASGYEQYF. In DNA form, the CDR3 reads TGTGCCAGCAGCTTAGTGGCTAGCGGGTACGAGCAGTACTTC.

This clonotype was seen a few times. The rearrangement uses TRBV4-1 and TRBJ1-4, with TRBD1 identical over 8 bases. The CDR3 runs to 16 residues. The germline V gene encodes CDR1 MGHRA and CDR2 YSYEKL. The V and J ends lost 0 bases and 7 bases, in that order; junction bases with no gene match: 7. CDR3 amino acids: CASSQEPTGDGEKLFF. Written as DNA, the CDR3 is TGCGCCAGCAGCCAAGAACCGACAGGGGACGGTGAAAAACTGTTTTTT.

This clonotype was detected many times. CDR3 protein: CASSGGTVHGYTF. CDR3 nucleotides: TGTGCCAGCAGCGGTGGGACAGTACATGGCTACACCTTC. The rearrangement uses TRBV13 and TRBJ1-2, with TRBD1 identical over 7 bases. The CDR3 runs 13 residues. Unmatched junction bases numbered 6, after V lost 5 bases and J lost 6 bases. Germline assignment: CDR1 PRHDT and CDR2 FYEKMQ (reference sequence).

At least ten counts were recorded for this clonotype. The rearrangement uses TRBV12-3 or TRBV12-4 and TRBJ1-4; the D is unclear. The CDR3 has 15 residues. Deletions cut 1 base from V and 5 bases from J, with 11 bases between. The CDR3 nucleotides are TGTGCCAGCAGTTTAGAAACACCCCTCAATGAAAAACTGTTTTTT. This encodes CASSLETPLNEKLFF.

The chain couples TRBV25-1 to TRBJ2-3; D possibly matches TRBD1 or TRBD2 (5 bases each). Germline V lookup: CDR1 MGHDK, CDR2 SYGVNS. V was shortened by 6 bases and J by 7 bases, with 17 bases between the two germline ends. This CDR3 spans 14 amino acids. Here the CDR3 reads CASSRDGGTYTQYF. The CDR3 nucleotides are TGTGCCAGCAGCAGGGACGGAGGCACGTATACGCAGTATTTT.

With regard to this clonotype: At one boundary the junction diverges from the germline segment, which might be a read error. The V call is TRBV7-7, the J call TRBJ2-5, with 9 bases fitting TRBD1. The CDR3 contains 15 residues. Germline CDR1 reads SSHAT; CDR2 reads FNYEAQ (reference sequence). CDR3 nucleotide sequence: TGTGCTAGCAGCTTAGGACAGGGGACACAAGAGACCCGGTACTTC. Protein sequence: CASSLGQGTQETRYF.

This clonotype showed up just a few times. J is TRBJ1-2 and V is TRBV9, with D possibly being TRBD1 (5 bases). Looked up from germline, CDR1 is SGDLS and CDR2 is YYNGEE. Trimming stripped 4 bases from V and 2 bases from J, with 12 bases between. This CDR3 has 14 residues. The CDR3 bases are TGTGCCAGCAGCTTGGGGACGGCGAACTATGGCTACACCTTC. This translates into CASSLGTANYGYTF.

The CDR3 region is CASFTRSRGQLNTEAFF. CDR3 sequence (DNA): TGTGCCAGCTTCACAAGGAGCAGGGGCCAACTGAACACTGAAGCTTTCTTT. The chain carries TRBV27 and TRBJ1-1; the D gene is possibly TRBD1 (6 bases). The V end was cut by 8 bases, the J end by 0 bases, with 22 bases between. The germline gives CDR1 MNHEY, CDR2 SMNVEV (reference sequence). CDR3 length: 17 amino acids.

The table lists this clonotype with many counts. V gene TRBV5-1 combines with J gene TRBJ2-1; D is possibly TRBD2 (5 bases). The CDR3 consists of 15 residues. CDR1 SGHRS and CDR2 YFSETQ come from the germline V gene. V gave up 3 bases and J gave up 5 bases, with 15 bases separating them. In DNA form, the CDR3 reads TGCGCCAGCAGCTGGGCTAGCCCCTTCAACAATGAGCAGTTCTTC. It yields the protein CASSWASPFNNEQFF.

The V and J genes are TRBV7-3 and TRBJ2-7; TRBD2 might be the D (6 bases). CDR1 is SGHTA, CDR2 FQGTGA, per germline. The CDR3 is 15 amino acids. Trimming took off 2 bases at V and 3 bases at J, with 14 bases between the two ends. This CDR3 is CASSLHKGTRYEQYF. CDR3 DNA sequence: TGTGCCAGCAGCTTACACAAGGGGACTCGCTACGAGCAGTACTTC.

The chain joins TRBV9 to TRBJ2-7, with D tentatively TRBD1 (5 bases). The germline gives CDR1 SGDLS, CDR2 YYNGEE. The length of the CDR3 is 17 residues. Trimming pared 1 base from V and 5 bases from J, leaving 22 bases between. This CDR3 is CASSVSPTPFSGNEQYF. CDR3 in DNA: TGTGCCAGCAGCGTAAGTCCCACCCCCTTTTCAGGGAACGAGCAGTACTTC.

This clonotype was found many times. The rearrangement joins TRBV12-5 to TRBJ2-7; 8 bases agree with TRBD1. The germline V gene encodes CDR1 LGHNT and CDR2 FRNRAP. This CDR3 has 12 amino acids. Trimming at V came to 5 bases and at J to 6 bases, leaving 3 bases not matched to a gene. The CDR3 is CASGGTGPEQYF. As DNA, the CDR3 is TGTGCTAGTGGTGGGACAGGTCCCGAGCAGTACTTC. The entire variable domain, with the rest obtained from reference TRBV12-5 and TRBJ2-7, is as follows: DARVTQTPRHKVTEMGQEVTMRCQPILGHNTVFWYRQTMMQGLELLAYFRNRAPLDDSGMPKDRFSAEMPDATLATLKIQPSEPRDSAVYFCASGGTGPEQYFGPGTRLTVT.

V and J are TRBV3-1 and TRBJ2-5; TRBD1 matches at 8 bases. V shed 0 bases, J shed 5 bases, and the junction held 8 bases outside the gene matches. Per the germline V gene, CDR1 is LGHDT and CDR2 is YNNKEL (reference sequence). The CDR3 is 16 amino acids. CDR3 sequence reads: CASSQDGQGAGETQYF. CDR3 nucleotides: TGTGCCAGCAGCCAAGATGGACAGGGTGCGGGGGAGACCCAGTACTTC.

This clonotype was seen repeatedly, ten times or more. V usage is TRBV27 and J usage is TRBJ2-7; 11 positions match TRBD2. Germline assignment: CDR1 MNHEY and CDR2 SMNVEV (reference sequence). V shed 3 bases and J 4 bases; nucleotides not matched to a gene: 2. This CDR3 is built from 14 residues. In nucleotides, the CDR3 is TGTGCCAGCAGTTTGGGACTAGCGGAATACGAGCAGTACTTC. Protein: CASSLGLAEYEQYF.

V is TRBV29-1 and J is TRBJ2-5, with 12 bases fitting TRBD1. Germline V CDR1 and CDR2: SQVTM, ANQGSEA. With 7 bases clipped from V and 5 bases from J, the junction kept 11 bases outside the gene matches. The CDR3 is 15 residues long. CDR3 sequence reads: CSASTGTGGAETQYF. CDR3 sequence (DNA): TGCAGCGCCTCCACCGGGACAGGGGGCGCGGAGACCCAGTACTTC.

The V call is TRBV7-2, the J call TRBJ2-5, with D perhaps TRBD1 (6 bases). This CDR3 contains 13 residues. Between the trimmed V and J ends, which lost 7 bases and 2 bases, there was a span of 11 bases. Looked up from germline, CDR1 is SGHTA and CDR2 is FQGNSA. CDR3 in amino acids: CASTPDRQETQYF. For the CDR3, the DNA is TGTGCCAGCACCCCCGACAGGCAAGAGACCCAGTACTTC.

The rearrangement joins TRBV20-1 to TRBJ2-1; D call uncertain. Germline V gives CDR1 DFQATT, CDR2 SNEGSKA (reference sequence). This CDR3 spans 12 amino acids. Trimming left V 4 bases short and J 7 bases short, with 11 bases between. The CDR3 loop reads CSAIVLGNEQFF. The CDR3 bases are TGCAGTGCTATAGTACTTGGGAATGAGCAGTTCTTC.

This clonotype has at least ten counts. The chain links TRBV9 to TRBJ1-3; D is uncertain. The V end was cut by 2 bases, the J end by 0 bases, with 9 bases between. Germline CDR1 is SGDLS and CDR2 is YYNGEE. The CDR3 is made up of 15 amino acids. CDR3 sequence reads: CASSVGSGSGNTIYF. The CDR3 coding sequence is TGTGCCAGCAGCGTCGGATCGGGCTCTGGAAACACCATATATTTT.

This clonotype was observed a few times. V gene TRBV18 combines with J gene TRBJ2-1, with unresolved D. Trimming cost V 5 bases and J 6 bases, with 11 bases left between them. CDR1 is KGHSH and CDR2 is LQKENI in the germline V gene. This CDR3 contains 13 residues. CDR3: CASSASDGNEQFF. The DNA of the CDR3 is TGTGCCAGCTCAGCCTCGGACGGCAATGAGCAGTTCTTC.

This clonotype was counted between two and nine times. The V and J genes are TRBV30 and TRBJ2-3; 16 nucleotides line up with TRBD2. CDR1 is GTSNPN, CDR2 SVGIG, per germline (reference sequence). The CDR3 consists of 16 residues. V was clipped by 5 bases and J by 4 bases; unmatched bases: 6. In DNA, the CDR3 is TGTGCCTGGGCCGGGACTAGCGGGAGGGCCGCAGATACGCAGTATTTT. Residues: CAWAGTSGRAADTQYF.

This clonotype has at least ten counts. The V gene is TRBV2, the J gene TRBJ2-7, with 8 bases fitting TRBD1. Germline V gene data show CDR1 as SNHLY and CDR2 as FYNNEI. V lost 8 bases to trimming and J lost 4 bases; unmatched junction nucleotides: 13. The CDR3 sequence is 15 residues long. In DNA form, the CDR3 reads TGTGCCAGCCTTTCTCGGACAGGGATACTGTACGAGCAGTACTTC. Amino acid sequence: CASLSRTGILYEQYF. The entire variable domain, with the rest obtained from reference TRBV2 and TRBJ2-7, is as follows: EPEVTQTPSHQVTQMGQEVILRCVPISNHLYFYWYRQILGQKVEFLVSFYNNEISEKSEIFDDQFSVERPDGSNFTLKIRSTKLEDSAMYFCASLSRTGILYEQYFGPGTRLTVT.